This entry lists 29 T cell receptor beta chains sequenced from one sample in a study of T cell repertoires in cytomegalovirus infection (dated by TCRdb to about 2019). Sequenced on an Illumina HiSeq 1500. TCRdb's own reprocessing of the public reads used fastp at Q25 and MiXCR and kept productive beta chains. Here each entry gathers all rows of one CDR3 protein and keeps the most common genes and DNA. The table for this sample lists 300,000 to 400,000 distinct CDR3 sequences; just under 25% of them were counted only once. The ten largest clones add up to more than 10% of the sample. The treatment or condition label here, explained by the study, means: in vitro stimulation with specific CMV peptide epitopes to enrich CMV-specific T cells. The antigens these receptors bind are not known. Sequencing used cultured PBMCs, obtained from culture after CMV antigen stimulation. The receptors were sampled from a human donor in good health (CMV status not recorded). Some clones in this sample may be carry-over from other donors' samples.

There are many counts of this clonotype. V usage is TRBV7-2 and J usage is TRBJ2-7; 10 positions match TRBD2. The CDR3 is 14 residues long. V shed 5 bases, J shed 2 bases, and the junction held 3 bases outside the gene matches. CDR1 is SGHTA and CDR2 is FQGNSA in the germline V gene. CDR3 in amino acids: CASSPGLATYEQYV. For the CDR3, the DNA is TGTGCCAGCAGCCCGGGACTAGCGACCTACGAGCAGTACGTC.

This clonotype was picked up a small number of times. The gene calls are TRBV10-3 and TRBJ1-1; D is unresolved. Trimming shortened V by 3 bases and J by 3 bases, and 20 bases separated the two germline ends. The CDR3 sequence is 17 residues long. The V gene's germline CDR1 is ENHRY and CDR2 SYGVKD. CDR3 region: CAISDWYGEQSDTEAFF. The CDR3 coding sequence is TGTGCCATCAGTGACTGGTATGGGGAACAGTCCGACACTGAAGCTTTCTTT.

The genes are TRBV7-6 and TRBJ1-2; D perhaps matches TRBD1 (5 bases). The V and J ends lost 5 bases and 9 bases respectively, with 19 bases between them. This CDR3 has 14 amino acids. Per germline, CDR1 SGHVS and CDR2 FNYEAQ. The CDR3 loop reads CASSGPGGIVSYTF. As DNA, the CDR3 is TGTGCCAGCAGCGGCCCGGGGGGGATTGTGAGCTACACCTTC.

This clonotype showed up just a few times. The chain links TRBV29-1 to TRBJ2-3; D is unresolved. This CDR3 is built from 14 residues. V shed 3 bases and J shed 0 bases, with 10 bases lying between them. CDR1 and CDR2 from the germline V gene are SQVTM and ANQGSEA. CDR3 DNA sequence: TGCAGCGTTGACCCCATGACTAGCACAGATACGCAGTATTTT. It codes for CSVDPMTSTDTQYF.

J is TRBJ1-5 and V is TRBV14; D call uncertain. The CDR3 is 12 residues long. Germline-derived CDR1 and CDR2 are SGHDN and FVKESK. V lost 3 bases and J lost 4, with 4 bases in between. The CDR3 region is CASSHSNQPQHF. DNA for the CDR3: TGTGCCAGCAGCCATTCTAATCAGCCCCAGCATTTT.

This chain connects TRBV19 to TRBJ2-1; D is uncertain. The CDR3 totals 14 residues. Trimming left V 2 bases short and J 5 bases short, with 10 bases between. The germline V gene encodes CDR1 LNHDA and CDR2 SQIVND (reference sequence). The CDR3: CASSIPPGNNEQFF. In nucleotides, the CDR3 is TGTGCCAGTAGTATACCCCCAGGCAACAATGAGCAGTTCTTC.

There are many counts of this clonotype. The J gene is TRBJ2-7, the V gene TRBV7-2; TRBD1 is a possible D gene (6 bases). The CDR3 sequence is 14 residues long. Germline CDR1 reads SGHTA; CDR2 reads FQGNSA. Trimming removed 4 bases from V and 2 bases from J, with 12 bases in between. Here the CDR3 DNA reads TGTGCCAGCAGCTCACAGGGACCAACCTACGAGCAGTACTTC. It codes for CASSSQGPTYEQYF.

The chain couples TRBV27 to TRBJ1-1; D unresolved. The CDR3 extends over 13 amino acids. Trimming cost V 0 bases and J 6 bases, with 8 bases left between them. Per the germline V gene, CDR1 is MNHEY and CDR2 is SMNVEV (reference sequence). The CDR3 protein is CASSLSGAAEAFF. Written as DNA, the CDR3 is TGTGCCAGCAGTTTATCCGGAGCCGCTGAAGCTTTCTTT.

The chain is built from TRBV4-3 and TRBJ1-2, with D unclear. This CDR3 contains 14 residues. Germline CDR1 is LGHNA and CDR2 is YSLEER. V was shortened by 0 bases and J by 2 bases, with 7 bases between the two germline ends. The CDR3 coding sequence is TGCGCCAGCAGCCAAGAGCTGGGAAACTATGGCTACACCTTC. This codes for CASSQELGNYGYTF.

The chain employs TRBV27 and TRBJ1-2, with 8 bases fitting TRBD1. The CDR3 consists of 14 residues. The germline V gene encodes CDR1 MNHEY and CDR2 SMNVEV (reference sequence). J lost 5 bases, V lost 4 bases, and 6 bases had no gene match. The CDR3 nucleotides are TGTGCCAGCAGTTCCGGGACAGGAAGTTATGGCTACACCTTC. It codes for CASSSGTGSYGYTF.

The chain couples TRBV6-6 to TRBJ2-1; TRBD2 aligns across 13 bases. V dropped 6 bases and J dropped 10; count of bases not matched to a gene: 24. The CDR3 has 20 residues. CDR1 and CDR2 (germline): MNHNY, SVGAGI (reference sequence). The CDR3 loop reads CASRHWEEGRLAGGPREQFF. In nucleotides, the CDR3 is TGTGCCAGCAGGCACTGGGAGGAGGGGCGACTAGCGGGAGGCCCCAGAGAGCAGTTCTTC.

The rearrangement uses TRBV4-1 and TRBJ2-3, with 9 bases lining up with TRBD1. Trimming removed 4 bases from V and 2 bases from J; junction bases left unmatched: 4. CDR1 is MGHRA and CDR2 is YSYEKL in the germline V gene. This CDR3 has 15 residues. CDR3 sequence (DNA): TGCGCCAGCAGCCTAGGACAGGGGAACACAGATACGCAGTATTTT. Translating it yields CASSLGQGNTDTQYF.

The chain joins TRBV12-3 or TRBV12-4 to TRBJ2-1, with 7 nucleotides matching TRBD2. CDR3 length equals 13 residues. With V trimmed by 6 bases and J by 5 bases, 4 bases remained unmatched. The CDR3 is CASRPGLHNEQFF. CDR3 nucleotide sequence: TGTGCCAGCAGGCCGGGACTACACAATGAGCAGTTCTTC.

This clonotype was seen repeatedly, ten times or more. This chain uses TRBV7-2 with TRBJ2-3; 7 bases are shared with TRBD2. The CDR3 loop spans 14 amino acids. V shed 1 base, J shed 7 bases, and the junction held 5 bases outside the gene matches. The germline gives CDR1 SGHTA, CDR2 FQGNSA. CDR3 sequence: CASSLELALYTQYF. CDR3 nucleotide sequence: TGTGCCAGCAGCTTAGAACTAGCGCTATATACGCAGTATTTT.

This clonotype was seen repeatedly, ten times or more. The V call is TRBV7-2, the J call TRBJ2-7; D is unresolved. CDR3 length: 13 residues. Germline V CDR1 and CDR2: SGHTA, FQGNSA. V dropped 8 bases and J dropped 2 bases, with 13 bases sitting between them. CDR3 nucleotides: TGTGCCAGCCGCCCGGCAGGTGCCTACGAGCAGTACTTC. Protein: CASRPAGAYEQYF.

A few counts support this clonotype. This chain uses TRBV11-1 with TRBJ2-3; the D is unclear. Germline values: CDR1 SGHAT, CDR2 FQDESV (reference sequence). V lost 0 bases and J lost 5, with 3 bases in between. The length of the CDR3 is 12 residues. The CDR3 DNA follows: TGTGCCAGCAGCTTAGCTCAAGATACGCAGTATTTT. Protein product: CASSLAQDTQYF.

Only a few counts were recorded for this clonotype. The CDR3 protein is CATSSRAVYGYTF. CDR3 DNA: TGTGCCACCAGCAGTCGGGCGGTCTATGGCTACACCTTC. The gene calls are TRBV15 and TRBJ1-2; D is uncertain. V lost 3 bases and J 4 bases, leaving 9 bases between the germline ends. The length of the CDR3 is 13 residues. In germline, CDR1 is LNHNV, CDR2 YYDKDF (reference sequence).

This chain uses TRBV30 with TRBJ2-1; 7 bases map to TRBD2. Germline V gene data show CDR1 as GTSNPN and CDR2 as SVGIG (reference sequence). There are 12 residues in the CDR3. The ends lost 8 bases at V and 5 bases at J; junction bases unmatched: 6. CDR3: CAGEGGNNEQFF. In DNA form, the CDR3 reads TGTGCCGGGGAGGGTGGCAACAATGAGCAGTTCTTC.

This clonotype was counted at least ten times. The rearrangement links TRBV6-2 or TRBV6-3 to TRBJ2-2; possibly TRBD1 for D (6 bases). Trimming stripped 5 bases from V and 4 bases from J, with 8 bases between. Germline V gives CDR1 MNHEY, CDR2 SVGEGT. The CDR3 totals 13 residues. The CDR3 is CASSGQTTGELFF. CDR3 in DNA: TGTGCCAGCAGTGGACAGACCACCGGGGAGCTGTTTTTT.

Many counts were recorded for this clonotype. The chain couples TRBV27 to TRBJ2-3; perhaps TRBD1 as D (6 bases). V was trimmed by 3 bases and J by 3 bases, leaving 10 bases between them. There are 14 residues in the CDR3. The V gene's germline CDR1 is MNHEY and CDR2 SMNVEV (reference sequence). The CDR3 DNA follows: TGTGCCAGCAGTTTGGTCGGACAGACAGATACGCAGTATTTT. This sequence encodes CASSLVGQTDTQYF.

The chain carries TRBV20-1 and TRBJ2-3, with D perhaps assigned TRBD1 or TRBD2 (5 bases each). Trimming stripped 6 bases from V and 4 bases from J, with 17 bases between. Germline V gene sequence: CDR1 DFQATT, CDR2 SNEGSKA (reference sequence). The CDR3 length is 14 residues. The CDR3 is CSALNGGVPDTQYF. The CDR3 DNA reads as TGCAGTGCGCTCAATGGGGGAGTGCCAGATACGCAGTATTTT.

This clonotype was counted ten times or more. V and J are TRBV9 and TRBJ2-2; D not certain. V lost 6 bases and J lost 5, with 11 bases in between. This CDR3 region has 13 residues. CDR1 SGDLS and CDR2 YYNGEE come from the germline V gene. CDR3 in amino acids: CASTYRETGELFF. The CDR3 coding sequence is TGTGCCAGCACCTACAGAGAAACCGGGGAGCTGTTTTTT.

This clonotype was detected many times. V gene TRBV7-9 combines with J gene TRBJ2-5, with no clear D. This CDR3 has 14 amino acids. Trimming removed 1 base at V and 1 base at J, with 7 bases between. CDR1 and CDR2 (germline): SEHNR, FQNEAQ (reference sequence). CDR3 region: CASSLETSQETQYF. CDR3 sequence (DNA): TGTGCCAGCAGCTTAGAAACGAGCCAAGAGACCCAGTACTTC.

The chain combines TRBV30 with TRBJ1-2, with 9 positions matching TRBD1. This CDR3 is 15 amino acids long. With V trimmed by 2 bases and J by 4 bases, 8 bases remained unmatched. In germline, CDR1 is GTSNPN, CDR2 SVGIG (reference sequence). The CDR3: CAWSPPGQGSYGYTF. The CDR3, as DNA: TGTGCCTGGAGTCCACCGGGACAGGGTTCCTATGGCTACACCTTC.

This clonotype was counted between two and nine times. This chain connects TRBV24-1 to TRBJ2-3; TRBD1 matches 7 bases. In germline, CDR1 is KGHDR, CDR2 SFDVKD. Trimming cost V 4 bases and J 2 bases; bases outside gene matches: 11. This CDR3 has 17 residues. CDR3 sequence reads: CATSESHGQDNTDTQYF. The CDR3 nucleotides are TGTGCCACCAGTGAAAGCCACGGACAGGATAACACAGATACGCAGTATTTT.

In its sample, this clonotype was seen many times. The J gene is TRBJ2-1, the V gene TRBV7-6; 8 bases are shared with TRBD2. Germline V gives CDR1 SGHVS, CDR2 FNYEAQ. V lost 5 bases to trimming and J lost 7 bases; unmatched junction nucleotides: 25. The CDR3 has 20 amino acids. The CDR3 protein is CASSHNPPRNSAGGRNEQFF. As DNA, the CDR3 is TGTGCCAGCAGCCATAACCCTCCCAGGAATTCGGCGGGAGGACGTAATGAGCAGTTCTTC.

This sequence joins TRBV2 and TRBJ2-7; D is ambiguous. CDR1 is SNHLY and CDR2 is FYNNEI in the germline V gene. Trimming pared 5 bases from V and 6 bases from J, leaving 5 bases between. This CDR3 is 10 amino acids long. CDR3 in DNA: TGTGCCAGCAGTCTCCCCGAGCAGTACGTC. Translated: CASSLPEQYV.

Ten or more counts support this clonotype. The rearrangement uses TRBV5-1 and TRBJ1-5; D not certain. V lost 3 bases and J lost 7, with 11 bases in between. This CDR3 spans 13 amino acids. Germline CDR1 SGHRS, CDR2 YFSETQ. The CDR3 DNA reads TGCGCCAGCAGCTCGTTCCCCGAACAGCCCCAGCATTTT. Encoded protein: CASSSFPEQPQHF. Looking up the rest from reference TRBV5-1 and TRBJ1-5 gives the full variable domain: KAGVTQTPRYLIKTRGQQVTLSCSPISGHRSVSWYQQTPGQGLQFLFEYFSETQRNKGNFPGRFSGRQFSNSRSEMNVSTLELGDSALYLCASSSFPEQPQHFGDGTRLSIL.

The chain uses TRBV19 and TRBJ1-1; D unresolved. This CDR3 has 13 residues. V dropped 7 bases and J dropped 3 bases, with 12 bases sitting between them. CDR1 LNHDA and CDR2 SQIVND come from the germline V gene (reference sequence). CDR3 in amino acids: CASTQKRDTEAFF. In DNA, the CDR3 is TGTGCCAGTACCCAGAAGAGGGACACTGAAGCTTTCTTT.